The 17 T cell receptor beta chains below were found in one sample sequenced in a study of shared clonotypes between healthy human individuals. TCRdb's copy holds only in-frame clones and misses some; the assay was immunoSEQ multiplex PCR. The sample has about 1.5 million clones; 98% are singletons. The sequenced material came from naive CD4+ T cells sorted from blood. Specified subset: CD45RA+ positively selected. These receptors all stem from a young man in good health.

The chain joins TRBV28 to TRBJ2-7; 9 bases match TRBD2. V dropped 8 bases and J dropped 4; count of bases not matched to a gene: 6. Germline-derived CDR1 and CDR2 are MDHEN and SYDVKM. This CDR3 comprises 13 residues. The CDR3 DNA sequence: TGTGCCAGCGAGGTAGCGGGAGTTTACGAGCAGTACTTC. It codes for CASEVAGVYEQYF.

The CDR3 DNA follows: TGTGCCAGCAGAGCCGGACTAGCGGAATACAATGAGCAGTTCTTC. Translating it yields CASRAGLAEYNEQFF. This chain links TRBV6-5 with TRBJ2-1, with 10 nucleotides matching TRBD2. The CDR3 is made up of 15 amino acids. J lost 4 bases, V lost 6 bases, and 6 bases had no gene match. Germline CDR1 MNHEY, CDR2 SVGAGI.

J is TRBJ2-1 and V is TRBV9; D unresolved. CDR3 length: 13 amino acids. The germline gives CDR1 SGDLS, CDR2 YYNGEE. The V end lost 4 bases, the J end lost 7 bases, and 12 bases lay between the germline ends. Here the CDR3 reads CASSLPSLNEQFF. DNA for the CDR3: TGTGCCAGCAGCCTCCCGAGCCTGAATGAGCAGTTCTTC.

This sequence joins TRBV10-1 and TRBJ2-1; a possible D gene is TRBD2 (6 bases). The CDR3 sequence is 13 residues long. Germline CDR1 is WNHNN and CDR2 is SYGVQD (reference sequence). The V gene lost 1 base and the J gene lost 16 bases, with 17 bases spanning the gap. DNA for the CDR3: TGCGCCAGCAGTGAGTGGTTAGCGGCGACCAAATTCTTC. This gives the protein CASSEWLAATKFF.

The chain uses TRBV7-9 and TRBJ2-2, with 10 bases that match TRBD2. Germline loops: CDR1 SEHNR, CDR2 FQNEAQ (reference sequence). The CDR3 covers 19 residues. V dropped 1 base and J dropped 5; count of bases not matched to a gene: 13. The CDR3: CASSLGRGGLAGGTGELFF. In DNA form, the CDR3 reads TGTGCCAGCAGCTTAGGAAGAGGAGGTTTAGCGGGAGGAACCGGGGAGCTGTTTTTT.

The rearrangement links TRBV28 to TRBJ1-1; D perhaps matches TRBD1 (5 bases). Trimming pared 4 bases from V and 5 bases from J, leaving 8 bases between. The CDR3 loop spans 12 amino acids. The V gene's germline CDR1 is MDHEN and CDR2 SYDVKM. The CDR3 loop is CASSSWGTEAFF. In DNA form, the CDR3 reads TGTGCCAGCAGTTCTTGGGGGACTGAAGCTTTCTTT.

The chain couples TRBV28 to TRBJ1-1, with a weak D call TRBD1 (5 bases). Germline loops: CDR1 MDHEN, CDR2 SYDVKM. V shed 1 base and J shed 1 base, with 13 bases lying between them. The CDR3 is 16 amino acids. CDR3 in DNA: TGTGCCAGCAGTTTATCCGCGGGGGAGAGGAACACTGAAGCTTTCTTT. This encodes CASSLSAGERNTEAFF.

V usage is TRBV2 and J usage is TRBJ1-5, with D possibly TRBD1 on 6 matching bases. The CDR3 is 17 amino acids. Germline-derived CDR1 and CDR2 are SNHLY and FYNNEI. V dropped 4 bases and J dropped 0 bases, with 16 bases sitting between them. The CDR3 DNA sequence: TGTGCCAGCAGTGTTCAAGGGGGGACCCTTAGCAATCAGCCCCAGCATTTT. This gives the protein CASSVQGGTLSNQPQHF.

The V and J genes are TRBV7-8 and TRBJ2-3; TRBD2 is a possible D gene (6 bases). Germline CDR1 reads SGHVS; CDR2 reads FQNEAQ. With 4 bases removed from V and 2 bases from J, the gap between germline ends came to 16 bases. This CDR3 is 16 amino acids long. CDR3 sequence reads: CASSSEGLVYTDTQYF. The DNA for the CDR3 is TGTGCCAGCAGCTCGGAGGGCCTCGTTTACACAGATACGCAGTATTTT.

This chain joins TRBV27 and TRBJ1-1; no definite D call. CDR1 and CDR2 from the germline V gene are MNHEY and SMNVEV (reference sequence). The CDR3 contains 14 residues. The V gene lost 2 bases and the J gene lost 4 bases, with 11 bases spanning the gap. The CDR3 here is CASSLIGEGTEAFF. As DNA, the CDR3 is TGTGCCAGCAGTTTAATCGGTGAGGGCACTGAAGCTTTCTTT.

The rearrangement joins TRBV28 to TRBJ1-5; D not certain. Between the trimmed V and J ends, which lost 6 bases and 6 bases, there was a span of 18 bases. The CDR3 covers 15 residues. The germline CDR1 and CDR2 sequences are MDHEN and SYDVKM. In DNA, the CDR3 is TGTGCCAGCAGCCCTAACGATATAGCGGTTCAGCCCCAGCATTTT. This sequence encodes CASSPNDIAVQPQHF.

This sequence joins TRBV5-8 and TRBJ2-2, with D perhaps TRBD1 (5 bases). Trimming took off 1 base at V and 2 bases at J, with 12 bases between the two ends. The CDR3 is 16 amino acids. Germline V gives CDR1 SGHTS, CDR2 YDEGEE. DNA of the CDR3: TGTGCCAGCAGCTTGAGATCAGGGCCTAACACCGGGGAGCTGTTTTTT. This sequence encodes CASSLRSGPNTGELFF.

The J gene is TRBJ2-7, the V gene TRBV7-2; D is ambiguous. CDR3 size: 14 residues. Germline V CDR1 and CDR2: SGHTA, FQGNSA. V lost 1 base and J 0 bases, leaving 7 bases between the germline ends. The CDR3 spells CASSLEVNSYEQYF. The CDR3 nucleotides are TGTGCCAGCAGCTTAGAAGTGAACTCCTACGAGCAGTACTTC.

This rearrangement joins TRBV19 to TRBJ2-1; D gene ambiguous. This CDR3 region has 17 residues. Germline V CDR1 and CDR2: LNHDA, SQIVND (reference sequence). V was trimmed by 1 base and J by 0 bases, leaving 13 bases between them. The CDR3 coding sequence is TGTGCCAGTAGTATAGGGTTGGCATACCACTCCTACAATGAGCAGTTCTTC. Its protein is CASSIGLAYHSYNEQFF.

V and J are TRBV7-6 and TRBJ2-1; no reliable D call. Germline V gives CDR1 SGHVS, CDR2 FNYEAQ. The CDR3 is made up of 17 amino acids. V lost 3 bases, J lost 4 bases, and 19 bases lay in between. CDR3 protein: CASSFQTTRLGYNEQFF. CDR3 DNA sequence: TGTGCCAGCAGCTTCCAAACTACACGCCTGGGGTACAATGAGCAGTTCTTC.

Notes on this clone: Different DNA sequences within this sample yield the same CDR3. The rearrangement uses TRBV20-1 and TRBJ2-1; the D is unclear. V was shortened by 3 bases and J by 6 bases, with 6 bases between the two germline ends. CDR1 and CDR2 (germline): DFQATT, SNEGSKA (reference sequence). The CDR3 has 11 amino acids. In nucleotides, the CDR3 is TGCAGTGCTAGCCCAGGCAATGAGCAGTTCTTC. Amino acids: CSASPGNEQFF.

The gene calls are TRBV28 and TRBJ1-5; 7 positions agree with TRBD1. Trimming at V came to 2 bases and at J to 2 bases, leaving 6 bases not matched to a gene. Looked up from germline, CDR1 is MDHEN and CDR2 is SYDVKM. This CDR3 spans 16 amino acids. DNA of the CDR3: TGTGCCAGCAGTTTACCGGACAGGCGTGGCAATCAGCCCCAGCATTTT. Translating gives CASSLPDRRGNQPQHF. The complete variable domain, with remaining parts taken from reference TRBV28 and TRBJ1-5, reads DVKVTQSSRYLVKRTGEKVFLECVQDMDHENMFWYRQDPGLGLRLIYFSYDVKMKEKGDIPEGYSVSREKKERFSLILESASTNQTSMYLCASSLPDRRGNQPQHFGDGTRLSIL.